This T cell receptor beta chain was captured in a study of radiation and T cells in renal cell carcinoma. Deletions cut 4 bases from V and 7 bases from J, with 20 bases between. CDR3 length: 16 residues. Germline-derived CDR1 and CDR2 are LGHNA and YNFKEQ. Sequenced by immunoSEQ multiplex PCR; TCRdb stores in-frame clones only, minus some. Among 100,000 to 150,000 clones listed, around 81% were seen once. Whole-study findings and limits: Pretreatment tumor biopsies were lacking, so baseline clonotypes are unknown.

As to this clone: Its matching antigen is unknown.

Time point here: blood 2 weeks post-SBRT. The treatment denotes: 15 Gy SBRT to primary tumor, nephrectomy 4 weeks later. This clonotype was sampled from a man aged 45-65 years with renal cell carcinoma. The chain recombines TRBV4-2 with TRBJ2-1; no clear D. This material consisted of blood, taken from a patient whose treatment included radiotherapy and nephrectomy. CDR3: CASSRLDGSVGNEQFF. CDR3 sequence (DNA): TGTGCCAGCAGCCGGCTTGATGGCAGCGTGGGAAATGAGCAGTTCTTC.